A selection of T cell receptor beta chains follows, all from one sample in a study of blood T cell repertoires in COVID-19. The protocol was immunoSEQ multiplex PCR, while the TCRdb copy is restricted to in-frame clones and leaves out a portion. The profile shows about 150,000 clones, roughly nine tenths of them singletons. Source material: peripheral blood. These receptors all come from a man aged 18 to 29 with COVID-19, enrolled during active disease. Both conserved end residues are part of each CDR3. The order of the fields is J gene, V gene, D gene, clone size, CDR3 protein, CDR3 DNA. A D gene is named only where the DNA matches it firmly. Only some rows state a clone size, as once, few, many or a class for expanded clones.

TRBJ1-5 TRBV5-6 . . CASSLGGFSNQPQHF TGTGCCAGCAGCTTGGGAGGGTTCAGCAATCAGCCCCAGCATTTT
TRBJ1-1 TRBV4-2 . . CASSQDFSRNTEAFF TGTGCCAGCAGCCAAGATTTCTCCAGGAACACTGAAGCTTTCTTT
TRBJ2-7 TRBV2 . . CASSARRGVYEQYF TGTGCCAGCAGTGCGCGGCGCGGGGTCTACGAGCAGTACTTC
TRBJ2-1 TRBV6-4 TRBD2 . CASSPHSGRGGNEQFF TGTGCCAGCAGTCCCCATAGCGGGAGAGGAGGCAATGAGCAGTTCTTC
TRBJ1-2 TRBV10-2 . . CASSEQGNYGYTF TGCGCCAGCAGTGAGCAGGGGAACTATGGCTACACCTTC
TRBJ1-2 TRBV28 TRBD1 . CASSLGQGALINGYTF TGTGCCAGCAGCCTTGGACAGGGGGCGCTTATCAATGGCTACACCTTC
TRBJ2-7 TRBV19 TRBD1 . CASRNRGRGGYEQYF TGTGCCAGTAGGAACAGGGGGCGCGGGGGCTACGAGCAGTACTTC
TRBJ2-7 TRBV19 . . CASSAAGRYEQYF TGTGCCAGTAGTGCCGCCGGGAGATACGAGCAGTACTTC
TRBJ1-1 TRBV6-5 . few CASSSNRPMNTEAFF TGTGCCAGCAGTTCGAACAGGCCCATGAACACTGAAGCTTTCTTT
TRBJ2-5 TRBV10-3 TRBD2 . CAISEVAGDLETQYF TGTGCCATCAGTGAAGTAGCGGGAGATTTAGAGACCCAGTACTTC
TRBJ1-5 TRBV30 TRBD1 . CAWSVRGGQGTSNQPQHF TGTGCCTGGAGTGTACGGGGGGGACAGGGGACGAGCAATCAGCCCCAGCATTTT
TRBJ2-4 TRBV19 TRBD1 . CASSAGTENIQYF TGTGCCAGTAGTGCCGGGACAGAAAACATTCAGTACTTC
TRBJ1-3 TRBV7-2 . . CAALGGKGGNTIYF TGTGCCGCCCTGGGAGGGAAGGGCGGAAACACCATATATTTT
TRBJ1-2 TRBV6-1 . . CASSGLRDPWDINYGYTF TGTGCCAGCAGTGGCCTCCGGGACCCTTGGGACATTAACTATGGCTACACCTTC
TRBJ2-5 TRBV27 . . CASRFLGGTQYF TGTGCCAGCAGGTTTTTAGGCGGGACCCAGTACTTC
TRBJ1-6 TRBV11-2 . . CASSYSTSSYNSPLHF TGTGCCAGCAGCTATTCAACGAGCTCCTATAATTCACCCCTCCACTTT
TRBJ2-1 TRBV4-1 TRBD2 . CASSPSLAGNNEQFF TGCGCCAGCAGCCCCTCCCTAGCGGGGAACAATGAGCAGTTCTTC
TRBJ1-5 TRBV23-1 . few CASSQYLQGTMDQPQHF TGCGCCAGCAGTCAGTACCTACAGGGTACTATGGATCAGCCCCAGCATTTT
TRBJ2-1 TRBV29-1 TRBD2 . CSAWYGGVRGIRNNEQFF TGCAGCGCTTGGTACGGGGGGGTACGTGGGATTAGAAACAATGAGCAGTTCTTC
TRBJ1-1 TRBV30 TRBD1 . CAGEQGARTEAFF TGTGCCGGGGAACAGGGGGCGCGAACTGAAGCTTTCTTT
TRBJ2-7 TRBV28 . . CASSYPGVYEQYF TGTGCCAGCAGCTACCCAGGGGTTTACGAGCAGTACTTC
TRBJ2-7 TRBV7-2 . . CASSSTSYEQYF TGTGCCAGCAGCTCGACATCCTACGAGCAGTACTTC
TRBJ1-6 TRBV7-2 . . CASSLGEGGESPLHF TGTGCCAGCAGCTTAGGTGAAGGGGGTGAATCACCCCTCCACTTT
TRBJ2-1 TRBV13 TRBD1 . CASSSLDRAYNEQFF TGTGCCAGCAGCTCCCTGGACAGGGCGTACAATGAGCAGTTCTTC
TRBJ2-5 TRBV6-5 . . CASSYSGGQETQYF TGTGCCAGCAGTTACTCGGGGGGCCAAGAGACCCAGTACTTC
TRBJ2-7 TRBV5-6 . . CASSLLLGTLSYEQYF TGTGCCAGCAGCTTGTTATTGGGGACACTCTCCTACGAGCAGTACTTC
TRBJ2-5 TRBV20-1 . . CSARTVEAQYF TGCAGTGCTCGGACAGTGGAGGCCCAGTACTTC
TRBJ2-3 TRBV18 TRBD2 . CASSQGLGADTQYF TGTGCCAGCTCACAGGGACTAGGCGCAGATACGCAGTATTTT
TRBJ1-2 TRBV5-1 . few CASSGVRGGNGYTF TGCGCCAGCAGCGGGGTACGGGGCGGGAATGGCTACACCTTC
TRBJ1-5 TRBV2 . . CASSEGRRADNSNQPQHF TGTGCCAGCAGTGAAGGGAGGAGGGCAGACAATAGCAATCAGCCCCAGCATTTT
TRBJ2-3 TRBV13 TRBD2 . CASRGRASGDSADTQYF TGTGCCAGCAGAGGGAGGGCTTCGGGGGATTCTGCAGATACGCAGTATTTT
TRBJ2-3 TRBV27 TRBD1 . CASSVPGGWDTQYF TGTGCCAGCAGTGTTCCAGGGGGCTGGGATACGCAGTATTTT
TRBJ2-7 TRBV3-1/TRBV3-2 TRBD1 . CASSQAGQGAYEQYF TGTGCCAGCAGCCAAGCGGGACAGGGTGCCTACGAGCAGTACTTC
TRBJ2-7 TRBV5-1 TRBD2 many CASRLIPGTSGSSSYEQYF TGCGCCAGCAGGCTCATCCCCGGGACTAGCGGGAGTAGTTCCTACGAGCAGTACTTC
TRBJ1-3 TRBV21-1 . . CASSKQAINFGNTIYF TGTGCCAGCAGCAAACAGGCTATAAATTTTGGAAACACCATATATTTT
TRBJ1-6 TRBV13 . . CASSLGRGSPLHF TGTGCCAGCAGCTTAGGCCGGGGGTCACCCCTCCACTTT
TRBJ1-2 TRBV28 . . CASSFSGSDYGYTF TGTGCCAGCAGTTTCTCGGGGTCGGACTATGGCTACACCTTC
TRBJ2-7 TRBV9 . . CASSVAGFSYEQYF TGTGCCAGCAGCGTCGCGGGGTTCTCCTACGAGCAGTACTTC
TRBJ1-2 TRBV27 TRBD1 . CASSLSRSGGRYGGYTF TGTGCCAGCAGTTTAAGTAGGTCAGGGGGACGATACGGTGGCTACACCTTC
TRBJ2-2 TRBV11-2 . . CASSLGGGWTGELFF TGTGCCAGCAGCTTAGGAGGGGGATGGACCGGGGAGCTGTTTTTT
TRBJ1-4 TRBV9 TRBD1 . CASSPTGGAEKLLF TGTGCCAGCAGCCCTACAGGGGGAGCTGAAAAACTGCTTTTT
TRBJ1-2 TRBV7-2 . . CASSPGGRGPYINGYTF TGTGCCAGCAGCCCCGGCGGGAGGGGCCCATACATCAATGGCTACACCTTC
TRBJ2-5 TRBV3-1/TRBV3-2 . once CASSLRLSGQGEETQYF TGTGCCAGCAGCCTTCGCCTATCCGGGCAGGGTGAAGAGACCCAGTACTTC
TRBJ1-1 TRBV6-5 . . CASTIPGAMNTEAFF TGTGCCAGCACTATACCGGGAGCCATGAACACTGAAGCTTTCTTT
TRBJ2-2 TRBV4-2 TRBD1 . CASSAGTGDTGELFF TGTGCCAGCAGCGCGGGGACAGGCGACACCGGGGAGCTGTTTTTT
TRBJ1-3 TRBV30 . . CAWSGVEGNTIYF TGTGCCTGGAGTGGTGTAGAGGGAAACACCATATATTTT
TRBJ2-4 TRBV9 TRBD2 . CASSAAPGGKNIQYF TGTGCCAGCAGCGCGGCCCCGGGAGGCAAAAACATTCAGTACTTC
TRBJ1-4 TRBV28 TRBD1 . CASRKQGSDEKLLF TGTGCCAGCAGGAAACAGGGGAGCGATGAAAAACTGCTTTTT
TRBJ1-1 TRBV27 TRBD1 . CASSLVYDRGTEAFF TGTGCCAGCAGTTTGGTTTATGACAGGGGCACTGAAGCTTTCTTT